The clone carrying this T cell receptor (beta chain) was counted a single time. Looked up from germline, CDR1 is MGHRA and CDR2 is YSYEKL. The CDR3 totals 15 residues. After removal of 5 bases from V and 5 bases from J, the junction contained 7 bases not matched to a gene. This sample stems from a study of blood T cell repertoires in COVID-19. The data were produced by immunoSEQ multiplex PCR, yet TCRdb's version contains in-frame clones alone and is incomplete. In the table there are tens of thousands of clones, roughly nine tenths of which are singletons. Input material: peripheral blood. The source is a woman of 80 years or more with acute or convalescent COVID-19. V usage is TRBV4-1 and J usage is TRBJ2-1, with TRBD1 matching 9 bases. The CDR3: CASSSGQGVDNEQFF. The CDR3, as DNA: TGCGCCAGCAGCTCGGGACAGGGTGTTGACAATGAGCAGTTCTTC.